This entry lists 3 T cell receptor beta chains sequenced from one sample in a study of cytomegalovirus exposure and HLA in healthy donors. Both 60 Vbeta primers and 13 Jbeta primers went into the PCR. Here immunoSEQ multiplex PCR was the method, and the copy in TCRdb shows in-frame clones only, minus some. The profile shows about 170,000 clones, approximately 80% of them singletons. Sequencing was performed on PBMCs. Receptor source: a woman under 30 in good health and CMV-seronegative.

This sequence joins TRBV27 and TRBJ2-2; 11 bases fit TRBD2. V lost 7 bases, J lost 3 bases, and 4 bases stayed unmatched. This CDR3 has 15 residues. Germline values: CDR1 MNHEY, CDR2 SMNVEV (reference sequence). In nucleotides, the CDR3 is TGTGCCAGCACCCAACTAGCGGGAGACACCGGGGAGCTGTTTTTT. Its protein product is CASTQLAGDTGELFF.

The V and J genes are TRBV28 and TRBJ1-5; 7 bases align to TRBD1. The CDR3 covers 15 residues. V gave up 2 bases and J gave up 6 bases; unmatched junction bases: 7. Germline CDR1 and CDR2: MDHEN and SYDVKM. CDR3 protein: CASSLGDRDSQPQHF. CDR3 DNA: TGTGCCAGCAGTTTAGGCGACAGGGATAGTCAGCCCCAGCATTTT.

The chain uses TRBV7-2 and TRBJ1-1, with 9 bases matching TRBD1. The V gene end was trimmed by 2 bases and the J gene end by 6 bases; junction bases not matched to a gene: 7. The CDR3 has 15 amino acids. The germline V gene encodes CDR1 SGHTA and CDR2 FQGNSA. CDR3 protein: CASSLHRGPNAEAFF. In DNA, the CDR3 is TGTGCCAGCAGCTTACACAGGGGGCCCAACGCTGAAGCTTTCTTT.